This record covers a single TCR beta chain. Its antigen is unidentified. The sample is drawn from a study of EBV T-cell therapy then PD-1 blockade in nasopharyngeal carcinoma. Trimming shortened V by 6 bases and J by 3 bases, and 21 bases separated the two germline ends. The germline gives CDR1 LNHDA, CDR2 SQIVND (reference sequence). The CDR3 contains 17 residues. Profiling relied on immunoSEQ multiplex PCR, and the TCRdb table lists in-frame clones only, not all of them. This sample has 15,000 to 20,000 clones, with about four fifths found just once. Treatment reported: AdE1-LMPpoly-expanded autologous EBV-specific T-cell therapy followed by anti-PD-1 nivolumab.

This sequence originates from a man between 35 and 55 years old with nasopharyngeal carcinoma. The sample in question was CD8+ T cells from blood, obtained at roughly day 35 from a patient whose treatment included autologous EBV-specific T cells and nivolumab. V usage is TRBV19 and J usage is TRBJ1-5; D perhaps matches TRBD1 (6 bases). The CDR3 is CASRSTGMADVNQPQHF. As DNA, the CDR3 is TGTGCCAGTAGGTCGACAGGTATGGCGGATGTCAATCAGCCCCAGCATTTT. Complete variable domain (other parts from reference TRBV19 and TRBJ1-5): DGGITQSPKYLFRKEGQNVTLSCEQNLNHDAMYWYRQDPGQGLRLIYYSQIVNDFQKGDIAEGYSVSREKKESFPLTVTSAQKNPTAFYLCASRSTGMADVNQPQHFGDGTRLSIL.